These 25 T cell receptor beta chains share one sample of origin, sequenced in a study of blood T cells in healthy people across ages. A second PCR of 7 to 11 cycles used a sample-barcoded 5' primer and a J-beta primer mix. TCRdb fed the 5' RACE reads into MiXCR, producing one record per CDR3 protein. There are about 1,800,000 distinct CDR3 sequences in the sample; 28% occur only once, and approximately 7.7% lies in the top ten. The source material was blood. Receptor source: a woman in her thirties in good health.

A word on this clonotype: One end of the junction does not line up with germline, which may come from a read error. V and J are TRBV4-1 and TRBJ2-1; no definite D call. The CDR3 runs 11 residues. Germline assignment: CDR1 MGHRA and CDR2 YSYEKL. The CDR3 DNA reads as TGCGCCAACAGCCAACTCGGTCGGAAGTTCTTC. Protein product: CANSQLGRKFF.

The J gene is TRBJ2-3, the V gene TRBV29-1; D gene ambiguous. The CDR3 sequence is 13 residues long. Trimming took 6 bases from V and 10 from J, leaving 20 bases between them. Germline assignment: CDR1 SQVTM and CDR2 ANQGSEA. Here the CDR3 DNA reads TGCAGCGTCGATACGGACCGAAACCCCCCGCAGTATTTT. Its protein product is CSVDTDRNPPQYF.

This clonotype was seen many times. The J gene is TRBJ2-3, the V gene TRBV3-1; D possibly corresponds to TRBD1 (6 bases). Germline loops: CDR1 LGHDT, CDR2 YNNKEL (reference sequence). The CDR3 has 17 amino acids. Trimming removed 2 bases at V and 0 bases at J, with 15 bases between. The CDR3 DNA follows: TGTGCCAGCAGCCAATCGGATCTGAGGGGGAGCACAGATACGCAGTATTTT. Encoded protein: CASSQSDLRGSTDTQYF.

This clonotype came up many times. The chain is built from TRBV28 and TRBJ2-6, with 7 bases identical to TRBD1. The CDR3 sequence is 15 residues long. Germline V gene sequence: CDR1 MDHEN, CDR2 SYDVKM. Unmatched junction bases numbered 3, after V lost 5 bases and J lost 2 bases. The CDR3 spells CASSLGTAGANVLTF. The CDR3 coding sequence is TGTGCCAGCAGTCTCGGGACAGCTGGGGCCAACGTCCTGACTTTC. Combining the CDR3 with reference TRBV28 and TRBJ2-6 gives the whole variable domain DVKVTQSSRYLVKRTGEKVFLECVQDMDHENMFWYRQDPGLGLRLIYFSYDVKMKEKGDIPEGYSVSREKKERFSLILESASTNQTSMYLCASSLGTAGANVLTFGAGSRLTVL.

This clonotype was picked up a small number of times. The CDR3 region is CASSYFGSTDTQYF. For the CDR3, the DNA is TGTGCCAGCAGTTACTTCGGCTCCACAGATACGCAGTATTTT. This chain links TRBV6-6 with TRBJ2-3; no firm D call. Germline CDR1 reads MNHNY; CDR2 reads SVGAGI (reference sequence). The CDR3 is 14 amino acids. The V gene lost 1 base and the J gene lost 2 bases, with 7 bases spanning the gap.

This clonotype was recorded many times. The DNA of the CDR3 is TGTGCCAGCAGACATACCTCGAATGGACTGAAAAACATTCAGTACTTC. Protein: CASRHTSNGLKNIQYF. The genes are TRBV27 and TRBJ2-4; tentative D call: TRBD2 (5 bases). Looked up from germline, CDR1 is MNHEY and CDR2 is SMNVEV (reference sequence). Trimming cost V 6 bases and J 4 bases, with 19 bases left between them. The length of the CDR3 is 16 residues.

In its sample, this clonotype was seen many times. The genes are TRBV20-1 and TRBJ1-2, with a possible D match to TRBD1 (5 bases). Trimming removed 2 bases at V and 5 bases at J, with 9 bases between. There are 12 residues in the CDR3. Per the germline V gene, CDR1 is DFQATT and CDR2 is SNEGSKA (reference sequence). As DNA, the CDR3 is TGCAGTGCTAGACTGGGACGGTATGGCTACACCTTC. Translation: CSARLGRYGYTF.

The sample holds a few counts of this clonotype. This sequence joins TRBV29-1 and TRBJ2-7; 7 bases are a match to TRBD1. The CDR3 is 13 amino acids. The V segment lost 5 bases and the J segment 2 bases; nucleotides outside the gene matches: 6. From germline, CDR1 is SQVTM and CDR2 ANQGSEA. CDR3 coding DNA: TGCAGCGTTTACTGGACAGGAGCCTACGAGCAGTACTTC. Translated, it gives CSVYWTGAYEQYF.

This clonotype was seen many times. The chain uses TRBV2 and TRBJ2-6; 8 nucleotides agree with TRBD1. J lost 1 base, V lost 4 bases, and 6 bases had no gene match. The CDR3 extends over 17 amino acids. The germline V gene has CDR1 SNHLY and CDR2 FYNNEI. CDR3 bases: TGTGCCAGCAGTGGACAGGGGCATCGGTCTGGGGCCAACGTCCTGACTTTC. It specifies CASSGQGHRSGANVLTF.

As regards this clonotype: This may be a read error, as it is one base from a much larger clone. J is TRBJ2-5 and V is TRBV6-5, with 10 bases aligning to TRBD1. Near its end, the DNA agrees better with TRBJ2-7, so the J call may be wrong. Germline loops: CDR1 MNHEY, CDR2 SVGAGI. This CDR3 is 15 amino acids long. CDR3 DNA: TGTGCCAGCAGTACCTCCGGGACAGGGGACCACGAGCAGTACTTC. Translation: CASSTSGTGDHEQYF.

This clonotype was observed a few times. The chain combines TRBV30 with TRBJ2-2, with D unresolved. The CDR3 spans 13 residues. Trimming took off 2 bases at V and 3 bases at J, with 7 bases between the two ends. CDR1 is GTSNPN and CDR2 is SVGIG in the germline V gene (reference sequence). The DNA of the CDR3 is TGTGCCTGGAGTCCACCCTACACCGGGGAGCTGTTTTTT. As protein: CAWSPPYTGELFF. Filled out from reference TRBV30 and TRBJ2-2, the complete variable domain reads SQTIHQWPATLVQPVGSPLSLECTVEGTSNPNLYWYRQAAGRGLQLLFYSVGIGQISSEVPQNLSASRPQDRQFILSSKKLLLSDSGFYLCAWSPPYTGELFFGEGSRLTVL.

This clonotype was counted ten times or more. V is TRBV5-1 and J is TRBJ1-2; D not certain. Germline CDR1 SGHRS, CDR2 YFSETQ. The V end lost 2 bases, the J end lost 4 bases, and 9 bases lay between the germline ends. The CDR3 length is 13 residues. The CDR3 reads CASSFREFYGYTF. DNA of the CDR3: TGCGCCAGCAGCTTCCGGGAGTTCTATGGCTACACCTTC.

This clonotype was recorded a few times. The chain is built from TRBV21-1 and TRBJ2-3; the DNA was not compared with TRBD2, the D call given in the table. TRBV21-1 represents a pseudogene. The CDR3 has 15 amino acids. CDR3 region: CASEDGLESTDTQYF. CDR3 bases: TGTGCCAGCGAAGACGGACTAGAGTCCACAGATACGCAGTATTTT.

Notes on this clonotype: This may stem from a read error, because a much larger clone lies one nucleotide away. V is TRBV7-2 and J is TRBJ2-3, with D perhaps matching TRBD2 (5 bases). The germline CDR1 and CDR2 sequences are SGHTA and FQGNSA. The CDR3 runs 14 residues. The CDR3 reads CASSPFGNTDMQYF. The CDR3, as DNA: TGTGCCAGCAGTCCTTTCGGGAACACAGATATGCAGTATTTT.

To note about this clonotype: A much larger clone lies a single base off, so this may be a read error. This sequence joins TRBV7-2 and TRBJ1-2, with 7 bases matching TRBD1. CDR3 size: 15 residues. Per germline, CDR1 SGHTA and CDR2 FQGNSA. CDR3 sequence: CACSSGQNRGGGYTF. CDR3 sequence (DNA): TGTGCCTGCAGCTCCGGTCAAAACAGGGGCGGGGGCTACACCTTC.

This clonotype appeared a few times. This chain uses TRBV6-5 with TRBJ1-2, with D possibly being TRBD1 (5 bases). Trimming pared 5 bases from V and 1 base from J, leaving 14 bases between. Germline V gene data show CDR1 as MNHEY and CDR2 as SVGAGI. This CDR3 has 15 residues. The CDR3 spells CASSPSTAINYGYTF. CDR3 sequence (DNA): TGTGCCAGCAGTCCCTCGACAGCTATTAACTATGGCTACACCTTC.

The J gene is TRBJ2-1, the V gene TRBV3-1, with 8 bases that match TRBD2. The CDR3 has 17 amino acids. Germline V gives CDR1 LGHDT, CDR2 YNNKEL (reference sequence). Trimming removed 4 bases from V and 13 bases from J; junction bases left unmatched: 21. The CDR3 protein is CASSLGLNSGLGETQFF. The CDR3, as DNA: TGTGCCAGCAGCCTCGGGCTGAACTCGGGACTAGGAGAGACCCAGTTCTTC.

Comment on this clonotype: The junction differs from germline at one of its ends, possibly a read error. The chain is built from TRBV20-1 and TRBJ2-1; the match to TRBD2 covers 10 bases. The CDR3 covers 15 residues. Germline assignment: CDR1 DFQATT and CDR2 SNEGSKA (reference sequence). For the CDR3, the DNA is TGCAGTGCGAGAGACGGGACTAGCGCCTACAATGAGCAGTTCTTC. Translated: CSARDGTSAYNEQFF.

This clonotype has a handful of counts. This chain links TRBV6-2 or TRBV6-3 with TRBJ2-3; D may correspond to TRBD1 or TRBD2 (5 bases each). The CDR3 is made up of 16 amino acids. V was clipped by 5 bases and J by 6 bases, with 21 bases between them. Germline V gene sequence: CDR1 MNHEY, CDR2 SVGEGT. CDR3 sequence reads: CASSRPGTSTPDTQYF. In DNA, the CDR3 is TGTGCCAGCAGTCGACCCGGGACCTCGACCCCGGATACGCAGTATTTT.

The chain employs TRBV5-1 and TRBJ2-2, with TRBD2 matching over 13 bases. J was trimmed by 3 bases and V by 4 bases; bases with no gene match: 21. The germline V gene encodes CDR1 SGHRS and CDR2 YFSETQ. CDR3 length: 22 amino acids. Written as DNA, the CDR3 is TGCGCCAGCAGCCCGCGTTGGACTAGCGGGAGAGCAGGGGGGTTGTACACCGGGGAGCTGTTTTTT. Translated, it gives CASSPRWTSGRAGGLYTGELFF.

The CDR3 region is CASSLVNGLAGDHYYNEQFF. CDR3 nucleotide sequence: TGTGCCAGCAGCTTAGTAAATGGACTAGCGGGAGATCACTATTACAATGAGCAGTTCTTC. The chain combines TRBV7-9 with TRBJ2-1; 13 bases are shared with TRBD2. Germline V gene lookup returns CDR1 SEHNR and CDR2 FQNEAQ (reference sequence). The V and J ends lost 1 base and 4 bases, in that order; junction bases with no gene match: 13. There are 20 residues in the CDR3.

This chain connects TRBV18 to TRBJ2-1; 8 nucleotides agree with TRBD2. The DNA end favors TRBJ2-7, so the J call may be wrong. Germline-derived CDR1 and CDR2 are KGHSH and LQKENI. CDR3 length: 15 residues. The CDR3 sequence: CASSPLTGGVDEQYF. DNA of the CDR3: TGTGCCAGCTCACCTCTAACGGGGGGGGTTGATGAGCAGTACTTC.

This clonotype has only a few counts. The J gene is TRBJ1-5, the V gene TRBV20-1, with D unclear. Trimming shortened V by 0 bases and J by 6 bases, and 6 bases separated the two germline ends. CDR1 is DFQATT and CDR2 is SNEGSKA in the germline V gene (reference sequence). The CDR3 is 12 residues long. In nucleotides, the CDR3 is TGCAGTGCTAGAGAGCTAGGTCAGCCCCAGCATTTT. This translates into CSARELGQPQHF.

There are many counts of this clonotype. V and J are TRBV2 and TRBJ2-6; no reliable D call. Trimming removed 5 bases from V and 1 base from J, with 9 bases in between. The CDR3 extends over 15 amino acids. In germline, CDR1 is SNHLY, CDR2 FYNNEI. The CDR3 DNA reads TGTGCCAGCAGTAAGGACCGTTCTGGGGCCAACGTCCTGACTTTC. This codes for CASSKDRSGANVLTF. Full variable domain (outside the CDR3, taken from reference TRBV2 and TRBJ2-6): EPEVTQTPSHQVTQMGQEVILRCVPISNHLYFYWYRQILGQKVEFLVSFYNNEISEKSEIFDDQFSVERPDGSNFTLKIRSTKLEDSAMYFCASSKDRSGANVLTFGAGSRLTVL.

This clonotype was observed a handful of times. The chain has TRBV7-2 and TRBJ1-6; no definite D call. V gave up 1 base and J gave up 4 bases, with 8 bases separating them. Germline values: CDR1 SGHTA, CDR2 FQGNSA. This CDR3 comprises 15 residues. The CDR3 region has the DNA TGTGCCAGCAGCTTAGACCGGATTTATAATTCACCCCTCCACTTT. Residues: CASSLDRIYNSPLHF.